Below, 4 T cell receptor beta chains from the same sample are listed, as sequenced in a study of T cells in Graves' hyperthyroidism and ophthalmopathy (dated by TCRdb to about 2019). Libraries were constructed by multiplex PCR. TCRdb names Illumina HiSeq 2000 as the instrument used. The TCR beta CDR3 regions were amplified from the RNA transcripts. The TCR CDR3 was subjected to a first round of RT-PCR using the HTBI primer set and the Qiagen OneStep RT-PCR kit. Through fastp at Q25 and MiXCR, TCRdb rebuilt clones from the public reads, retaining in-frame beta chains. CDR3 protein sequences are deduplicated, and each keeps its most common genes and DNA. In this sample the table shows fewer than 550,000 distinct CDR3 sequences, more than 15% of which occur a single time. The ten largest make up roughly 13% of the sample. The source material was blood. The receptors derive from a woman under 30 with Graves' hyperthyroidism.

Only a few counts were recorded for this clonotype. The J gene is TRBJ2-1, the V gene TRBV5-5, with TRBD2 identical over 9 bases. The V gene's germline CDR1 is SGHKS and CDR2 YYEKEE (reference sequence). CDR3 size: 17 residues. The V gene end was trimmed by 5 bases and the J gene end by 11 bases; junction bases not matched to a gene: 20. CDR3 loop: CASRLSPRVVAGDQQFF. The CDR3 DNA sequence: TGTGCCAGCAGACTTTCTCCTAGGGTGGTAGCGGGGGACCAGCAGTTCTTC.

This clonotype was seen repeatedly, ten times or more. The J gene is TRBJ2-7, the V gene TRBV28; a weak D match, TRBD2 (6 bases). Germline CDR1 is MDHEN and CDR2 is SYDVKM. V lost 8 bases and J lost 2, with 19 bases in between. CDR3 length: 15 amino acids. CDR3 sequence reads: CASSSGTRVTYEQYF. The CDR3 DNA reads as TGTGCCAGCTCATCCGGGACTCGTGTAACCTACGAGCAGTACTTC.

The chain employs TRBV20-1 and TRBJ2-5, with 9 bases aligning to TRBD1. Germline values: CDR1 DFQATT, CDR2 SNEGSKA (reference sequence). V was clipped by 6 bases and J by 7 bases; unmatched bases: 18. CDR3 length: 16 amino acids. The CDR3 DNA sequence: TGCAGTGCCCCGACAGGGGGGCTACTACTCGGTCGGACCCAGTACTTC. This gives the protein CSAPTGGLLLGRTQYF.

This clonotype was recorded a few times. The CDR3 loop is CASSLRDQGAPEAFF. For the CDR3, the DNA is TGTGCCAGCAGCTTGCGGGACCAGGGGGCCCCTGAAGCTTTCTTT. The chain employs TRBV5-4 and TRBJ1-1; the match to TRBD1 covers 8 bases. Germline CDR1 is SGHNT and CDR2 is YYREEE (reference sequence). V trimming: 1 base; J trimming: 6 bases; junction bases outside the gene matches: 8. The CDR3 loop spans 15 amino acids.